This TCR beta chain was obtained from a study of T cell responses to AZD1222 COVID-19 vaccine. Study results and limitations: Unmutated variant regions reportedly attract nearly half of all spike-specific TCRs.

Germline CDR1 is DFQATT and CDR2 is SNEGSKA (reference sequence). The CDR3 consists of 9 residues. Sequencing was performed with immunoSEQ multiplex PCR; in TCRdb, only in-frame clones are kept and a portion is missing. The sample holds 150,000 to 200,000 clones, 70% to 90% seen once. As concerns this clone: Its antigen is unknown. Its ends do not fully match the called genes, so a read error is possible.

The sequences come from peripheral blood, collected 28 days after the second AZD1222 dose. The sequence derives from an adult who received the AZD1222 COVID-19 vaccine. The V call is TRBV20-1, the J call TRBJ2-3; D not resolved. The CDR3 nucleotides read TGCAGTGCTGGAGATACGCAGTATTTT. As protein: CSAGDTQYF.